A single sample is the source of the 25 T cell receptor beta chains below, sequenced in a study of T cell responses to AZD1222 COVID-19 vaccine. Using immunoSEQ multiplex PCR, the repertoire was profiled, and TCRdb retains in-frame clones only, with some absent. The sample lists about 130,000 clones, about 90% occurring once. This specimen consisted of peripheral blood, obtained on day 0 of AZD1222 vaccination. These receptors all come from an adult in good health.

This clone was seen a handful of times. The chain employs TRBV7-2 and TRBJ2-5, with 14 bases identical to TRBD2. Germline V lookup: CDR1 SGHTA, CDR2 FQGNSA. This CDR3 has 18 amino acids. V lost 4 bases to trimming and J lost 6 bases; unmatched junction nucleotides: 13. CDR3 in DNA: TGTGCCAGCAGCTCGGGACTAGCGGGGGCCCTGACCGACAAGACCCAGTACTTC. This translates into CASSSGLAGALTDKTQYF.

CDR3: CASSYPPGSTEAFF. For the CDR3, the DNA is TGTGCCAGCAGCTACCCCCCGGGTAGCACTGAAGCTTTCTTT. The rearrangement uses TRBV5-6 and TRBJ1-1; no firm D call. Germline V gene sequence: CDR1 SGHDT, CDR2 YYEEEE. Trimming cost V 3 bases and J 4 bases, with 13 bases left between them. There are 14 residues in the CDR3.

The gene calls are TRBV15 and TRBJ2-5; D uncertain. Germline V CDR1 and CDR2: LNHNV, YYDKDF (reference sequence). The CDR3 extends over 15 amino acids. V was shortened by 3 bases and J by 0 bases, with 11 bases between the two germline ends. The CDR3 loop reads CATSSGSMYQETQYF. The CDR3, as DNA: TGTGCCACCAGCAGCGGAAGCATGTACCAAGAGACCCAGTACTTC.

The chain carries TRBV7-3 and TRBJ2-2; possibly TRBD1 for D (5 bases). Trimming took 5 bases from V and 0 from J, leaving 10 bases between them. This CDR3 has 15 amino acids. The V gene's germline CDR1 is SGHTA and CDR2 FQGTGA. The CDR3 bases are TGTGCCAGCAGCCTAGGACAATCGAACACCGGGGAGCTGTTTTTT. This gives the protein CASSLGQSNTGELFF.

The V gene is TRBV24-1, the J gene TRBJ1-2; possibly TRBD1 for D (5 bases). Germline-derived CDR1 and CDR2 are KGHDR and SFDVKD. The CDR3 totals 14 residues. V gave up 4 bases and J gave up 7 bases, with 15 bases separating them. In DNA form, the CDR3 reads TGTGCCACCAGTGACCCCGACAGACACGCTGGCTACACCTTC. Protein: CATSDPDRHAGYTF.

The genes are TRBV4-1 and TRBJ2-1; 9 bases map to TRBD2. V lost 0 bases to trimming and J lost 6 bases; unmatched junction nucleotides: 18. Germline-derived CDR1 and CDR2 are MGHRA and YSYEKL. The CDR3 is made up of 20 amino acids. The CDR3 nucleotides are TGCGCCAGCAGCCAAGATGGTCCAAGGGTCCTAGCGGGGAGGGGCAATGAGCAGTTCTTC. Translation gives CASSQDGPRVLAGRGNEQFF.

The genes are TRBV6-1 and TRBJ1-2; D is perhaps TRBD1 (6 bases). The germline V and J ends were trimmed by 0 bases and 5 bases, with 19 bases remaining between them. The germline V gene encodes CDR1 MNHNS and CDR2 SASEGT. The CDR3 runs 17 residues. CDR3 residues: CASSEAVSGTPAYGYTF. The DNA for the CDR3 is TGTGCCAGCAGTGAAGCTGTATCCGGGACACCGGCTTATGGCTACACCTTC.

This clone was counted a few times. V gene TRBV5-8 combines with J gene TRBJ1-2; D gene ambiguous. The CDR3 has 12 amino acids. V lost 1 base to trimming and J lost 5 bases, with 6 bases between them. The germline V gene has CDR1 SGHTS and CDR2 YDEGEE. CDR3 in DNA: TGTGCCAGCAGCTTGACCCCTTATGGCTACACCTTC. Residues: CASSLTPYGYTF.

J is TRBJ1-1 and V is TRBV29-1; unclear D gene. Germline V lookup: CDR1 SQVTM, CDR2 ANQGSEA. The V gene lost 4 bases and the J gene lost 8 bases, with 11 bases spanning the gap. This CDR3 is 11 amino acids long. The DNA for the CDR3 is TGCAGCGTTGCTGGGGAGGCAGAAGCTTTCTTT. This codes for CSVAGEAEAFF.

This clone showed up just a few times. V gene TRBV28 combines with J gene TRBJ1-5; D ambiguous. Per germline, CDR1 MDHEN and CDR2 SYDVKM. The CDR3 has 13 amino acids. The ends were cut back, 6 bases at V and 9 bases at J, with 15 bases in the middle. The CDR3 coding sequence is TGTGCCAGCAGCCGAACGCTGGGTCGGCCCCAGCATTTT. This gives the protein CASSRTLGRPQHF.

V is TRBV6-1 and J is TRBJ1-5; D remains unclear. This CDR3 has 12 residues. Trimming left V 5 bases short and J 6 bases short, with 8 bases between. Germline CDR1 and CDR2: MNHNS and SASEGT. This CDR3 is CASSYMSQPQHF. CDR3 coding DNA: TGTGCCAGCAGTTATATGAGTCAGCCCCAGCATTTT.

The chain uses TRBV4-1 and TRBJ2-3; no clear D. Germline CDR1 reads MGHRA; CDR2 reads YSYEKL. Trimming took 1 base from V and 11 from J, leaving 16 bases between them. This CDR3 is 14 amino acids long. The CDR3 is CASSQVPVSVEQYF. The CDR3 nucleotides read TGCGCCAGCAGCCAAGTCCCAGTTTCGGTTGAGCAGTATTTT.

The rearrangement joins TRBV6-2 or TRBV6-3 to TRBJ1-2, with D hard to call. Germline CDR1 MNHEY, CDR2 SVGEGT. The CDR3 runs 17 residues. The V end was cut by 3 bases, the J end by 2 bases, with 19 bases between. The CDR3: CASSYIPGHGPNYGYTF. CDR3 DNA sequence: TGTGCCAGCAGTTATATACCTGGTCACGGTCCAAACTATGGCTACACCTTC.

V is TRBV12-3 or TRBV12-4 and J is TRBJ1-2, with D hard to call. Trimming pared 4 bases from V and 4 bases from J, leaving 7 bases between. The CDR3 totals 12 residues. CDR3 coding DNA: TGTGCCAGCAGTTCGCCCCCCTATGGCTACACCTTC. Protein: CASSSPPYGYTF.

J is TRBJ1-5 and V is TRBV7-6; tentative D call: TRBD1 (5 bases). The V gene lost 5 bases and the J gene lost 3 bases, with 14 bases spanning the gap. The CDR3 sequence is 15 residues long. Germline lookup yields CDR1 SGHVS and CDR2 FNYEAQ. The CDR3 DNA follows: TGTGCCAGCAGCGCCCAGGGAGGTGACAATCAGCCCCAGCATTTT. Translated, it gives CASSAQGGDNQPQHF.

The V and J genes are TRBV27 and TRBJ2-7; TRBD1 agrees at 8 bases. The CDR3 totals 15 residues. Losses at the gene ends were 3 bases for V and 2 bases for J; bases not matched to a gene: 6. Germline lookup yields CDR1 MNHEY and CDR2 SMNVEV (reference sequence). CDR3 nucleotide sequence: TGTGCCAGCAGTTTCCCCGGGACAGGCACCTACGAGCAGTACTTC. It translates to CASSFPGTGTYEQYF.

The genes are TRBV3-1 (or the pseudogene TRBV3-2) and TRBJ2-5; no definite D call. CDR3 size: 16 residues. Germline V CDR1 and CDR2: LGHDT, YNNKEL (reference sequence). V lost 4 bases and J 7 bases, leaving 22 bases between the germline ends. The CDR3 nucleotides are TGTGCCAGCAGCCCTAACCTCGGACGGCATTGGTTGACCCAGTACTTC. Translation gives CASSPNLGRHWLTQYF.

The rearrangement links TRBV7-3 to TRBJ2-3; 13 nucleotides agree with TRBD2. The CDR3 runs to 18 residues. CDR1 is SGHTA, CDR2 FQGTGA, per germline. The ends lost 2 bases at V and 2 bases at J; junction bases unmatched: 7. The CDR3 here is CASSLQGTSGDPTDTQYF. In DNA form, the CDR3 reads TGTGCCAGCAGCTTACAGGGGACTAGCGGGGATCCCACAGATACGCAGTATTTT.

The CDR3 bases are TGTGCCAGCACCACGAGGGGTGACACGAACACTGAAGCTTTCTTT. Translated: CASTTRGDTNTEAFF. V usage is TRBV7-9 and J usage is TRBJ1-1, with D tentatively TRBD1 (5 bases). Germline values: CDR1 SEHNR, CDR2 FQNEAQ (reference sequence). The CDR3 totals 15 residues. Between the trimmed V and J ends, which lost 7 bases and 1 base, there was a span of 16 bases.

The genes are TRBV7-9 and TRBJ1-3; TRBD1 matches at 7 bases. V shed 5 bases, J shed 2 bases, and the junction held 6 bases outside the gene matches. CDR1 SEHNR and CDR2 FQNEAQ come from the germline V gene (reference sequence). CDR3 length equals 15 residues. CDR3 residues: CASSAIQGTGNTIYF. Here the CDR3 DNA reads TGTGCCAGCAGCGCGATACAGGGGACTGGAAACACCATATATTTT.

The chain combines TRBV9 with TRBJ2-7; 9 bases agree with TRBD1. Per germline, CDR1 SGDLS and CDR2 YYNGEE. V lost 0 bases and J lost 2; bases outside the gene matches: 6. The CDR3 sequence is 16 residues long. Here the CDR3 DNA reads TGTGCCAGCAGCGTAGGAGGACAGGGGCGAGCCTACGAGCAGTACTTC. It translates to CASSVGGQGRAYEQYF.

The chain employs TRBV5-4 and TRBJ1-1; 8 positions match TRBD1. With 2 bases clipped from V and 1 base from J, the junction kept 4 bases outside the gene matches. This CDR3 contains 15 residues. CDR1 and CDR2 (germline): SGHNT, YYREEE (reference sequence). CDR3 nucleotide sequence: TGTGCCAGCAGCTTAAAAGACAGGGGGAACACTGAAGCTTTCTTT. The encoded protein is CASSLKDRGNTEAFF.

This sequence joins TRBV19 and TRBJ1-1, with a weak D call TRBD1 (6 bases). V gave up 9 bases and J gave up 3 bases, with 14 bases separating them. Germline CDR1 LNHDA, CDR2 SQIVND (reference sequence). CDR3 size: 13 residues. The CDR3 nucleotides read TGTGCCAGCCGGGACAAAGAATACACTGAAGCTTTCTTT. It codes for CASRDKEYTEAFF.

This clone was recorded once. This chain uses TRBV19 with TRBJ1-5, with 7 bases lining up with TRBD1. The germline V gene encodes CDR1 LNHDA and CDR2 SQIVND (reference sequence). The CDR3 spans 14 residues. Losses at the gene ends were 7 bases for V and 7 bases for J; bases not matched to a gene: 10. The CDR3, as DNA: TGTGCCAGTAAGATGGACAGGCGAAACCAGCCCCAGCATTTT. Its protein product is CASKMDRRNQPQHF. The whole variable domain, remainder taken from reference TRBV19 and TRBJ1-5, is DGGITQSPKYLFRKEGQNVTLSCEQNLNHDAMYWYRQDPGQGLRLIYYSQIVNDFQKGDIAEGYSVSREKKESFPLTVTSAQKNPTAFYLCASKMDRRNQPQHFGDGTRLSIL.

The chain couples TRBV10-3 to TRBJ2-7; 7 bases line up with TRBD1. The ends lost 8 bases at V and 0 bases at J; junction bases unmatched: 7. The CDR3 contains 14 residues. Germline CDR1 reads ENHRY; CDR2 reads SYGVKD. As DNA, the CDR3 is TGTGCCATCCGGAATACAGGGGACTCCTACGAGCAGTACTTC. Protein sequence: CAIRNTGDSYEQYF.